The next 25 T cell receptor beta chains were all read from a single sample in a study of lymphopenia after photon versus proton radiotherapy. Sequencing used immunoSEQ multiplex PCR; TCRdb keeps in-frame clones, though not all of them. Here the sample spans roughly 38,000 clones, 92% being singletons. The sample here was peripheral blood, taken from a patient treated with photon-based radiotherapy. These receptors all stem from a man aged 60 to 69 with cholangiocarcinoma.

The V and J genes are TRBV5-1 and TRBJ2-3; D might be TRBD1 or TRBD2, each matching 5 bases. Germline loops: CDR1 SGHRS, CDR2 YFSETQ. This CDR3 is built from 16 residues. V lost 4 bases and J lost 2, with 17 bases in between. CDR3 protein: CASSLSQLGTTDTQYF. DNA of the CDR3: TGCGCCAGCAGCCTCAGTCAACTAGGGACCACAGATACGCAGTATTTT.

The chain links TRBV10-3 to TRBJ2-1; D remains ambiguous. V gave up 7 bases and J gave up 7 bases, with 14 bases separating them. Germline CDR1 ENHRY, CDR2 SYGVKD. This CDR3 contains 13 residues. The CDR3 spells CAITDPGWNEQFF. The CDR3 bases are TGTGCCATCACCGACCCGGGTTGGAATGAGCAGTTCTTC.

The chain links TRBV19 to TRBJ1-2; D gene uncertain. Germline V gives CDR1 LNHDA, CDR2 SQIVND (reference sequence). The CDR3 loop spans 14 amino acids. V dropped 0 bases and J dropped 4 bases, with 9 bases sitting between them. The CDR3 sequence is CASSIDGVTYGYTF. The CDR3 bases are TGTGCCAGTAGTATAGACGGGGTAACCTATGGCTACACCTTC.

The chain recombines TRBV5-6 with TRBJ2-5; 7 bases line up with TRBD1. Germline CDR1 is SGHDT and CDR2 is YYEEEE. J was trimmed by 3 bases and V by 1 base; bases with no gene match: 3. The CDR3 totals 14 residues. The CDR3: CASSLPGTEETQYF. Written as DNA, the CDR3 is TGTGCCAGCAGCTTGCCGGGGACAGAAGAGACCCAGTACTTC.

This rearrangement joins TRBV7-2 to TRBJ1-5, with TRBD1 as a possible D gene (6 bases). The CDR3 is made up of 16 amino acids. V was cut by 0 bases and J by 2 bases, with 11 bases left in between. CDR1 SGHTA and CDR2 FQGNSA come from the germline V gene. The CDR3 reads CASSLAGGSGNQPQHF. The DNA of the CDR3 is TGTGCCAGCAGCTTAGCCGGGGGCTCGGGCAATCAGCCCCAGCATTTT.

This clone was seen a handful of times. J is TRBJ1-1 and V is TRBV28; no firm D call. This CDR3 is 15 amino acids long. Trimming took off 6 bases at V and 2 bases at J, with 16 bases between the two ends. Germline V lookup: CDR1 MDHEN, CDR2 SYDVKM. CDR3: CASRLINWANTEAFF. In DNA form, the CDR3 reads TGTGCCAGCAGGCTCATCAACTGGGCCAACACTGAAGCTTTCTTT.

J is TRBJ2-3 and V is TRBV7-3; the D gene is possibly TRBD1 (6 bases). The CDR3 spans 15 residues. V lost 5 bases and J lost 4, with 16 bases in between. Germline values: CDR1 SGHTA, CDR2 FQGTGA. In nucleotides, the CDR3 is TGTGCCAGCAGCCCAGGGGCGCAAGGAGCAGATACGCAGTATTTT. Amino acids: CASSPGAQGADTQYF.

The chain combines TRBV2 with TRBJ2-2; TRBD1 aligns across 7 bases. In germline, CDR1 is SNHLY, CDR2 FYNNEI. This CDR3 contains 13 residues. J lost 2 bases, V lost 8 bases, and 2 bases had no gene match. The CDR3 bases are TGTGCCAGCGGGACAGATAACACCGGGGAGCTGTTTTTT. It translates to CASGTDNTGELFF.

Here the CDR3 DNA reads TGTGCCAGCAGCGTGGGGGGCAGAGGGACCCAGTACTTC. This gives the protein CASSVGGRGTQYF. The rearrangement uses TRBV9 and TRBJ2-5, with D perhaps TRBD1 or TRBD2 (6 bases each). There are 13 residues in the CDR3. Deletions cut 2 bases from V and 7 bases from J, with 12 bases between. CDR1 and CDR2 (germline): SGDLS, YYNGEE.

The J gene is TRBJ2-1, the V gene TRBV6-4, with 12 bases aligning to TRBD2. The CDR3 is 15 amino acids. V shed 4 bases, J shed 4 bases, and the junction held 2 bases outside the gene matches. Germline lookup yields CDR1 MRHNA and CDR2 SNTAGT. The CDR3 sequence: CASSVLAGGYNEQFF. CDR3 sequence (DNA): TGTGCCAGCAGTGTACTAGCGGGGGGTTACAATGAGCAGTTCTTC.

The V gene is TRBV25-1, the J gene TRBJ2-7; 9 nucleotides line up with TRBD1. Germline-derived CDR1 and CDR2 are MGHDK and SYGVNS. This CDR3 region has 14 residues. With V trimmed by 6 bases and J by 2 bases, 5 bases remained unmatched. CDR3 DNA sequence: TGTGCCAGCAGGGGGACAGGGTCGACCTACGAGCAGTACTTC. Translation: CASRGTGSTYEQYF.

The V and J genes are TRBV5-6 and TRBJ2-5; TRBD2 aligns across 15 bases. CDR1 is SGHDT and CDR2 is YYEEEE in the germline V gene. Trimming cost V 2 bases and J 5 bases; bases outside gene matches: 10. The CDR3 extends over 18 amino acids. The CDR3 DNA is TGTGCCAGCAGCTTTTTTGGTGGAGGACTAGCGGGAGGGGAGACCCAGTACTTC. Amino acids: CASSFFGGGLAGGETQYF.

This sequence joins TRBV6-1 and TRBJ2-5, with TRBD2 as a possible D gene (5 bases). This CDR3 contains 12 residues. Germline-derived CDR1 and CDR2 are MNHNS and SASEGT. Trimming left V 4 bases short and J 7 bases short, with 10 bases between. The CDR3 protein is CASSVVRGTQYF. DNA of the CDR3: TGTGCCAGCAGTGTGGTTCGGGGGACCCAGTACTTC.

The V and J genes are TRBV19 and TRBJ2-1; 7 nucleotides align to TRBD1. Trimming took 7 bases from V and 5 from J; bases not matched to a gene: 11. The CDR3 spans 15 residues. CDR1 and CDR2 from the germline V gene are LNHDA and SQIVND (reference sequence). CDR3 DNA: TGTGCCAGTAATACAGGGGCAGACTTTAACAATGAGCAGTTCTTC. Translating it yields CASNTGADFNNEQFF.

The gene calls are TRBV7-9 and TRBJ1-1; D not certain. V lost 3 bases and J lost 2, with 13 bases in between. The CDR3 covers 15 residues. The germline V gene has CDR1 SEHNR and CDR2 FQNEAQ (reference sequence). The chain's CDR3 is CASSFFEGGNTEAFF. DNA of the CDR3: TGTGCCAGCAGCTTTTTCGAGGGCGGCAACACTGAAGCTTTCTTT.

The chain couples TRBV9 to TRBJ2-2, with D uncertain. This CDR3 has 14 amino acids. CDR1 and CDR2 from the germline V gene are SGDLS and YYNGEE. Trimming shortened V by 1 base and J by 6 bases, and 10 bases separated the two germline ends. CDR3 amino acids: CASSVWVRAGELFF. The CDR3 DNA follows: TGTGCCAGCAGCGTATGGGTTCGCGCCGGGGAGCTGTTTTTT.

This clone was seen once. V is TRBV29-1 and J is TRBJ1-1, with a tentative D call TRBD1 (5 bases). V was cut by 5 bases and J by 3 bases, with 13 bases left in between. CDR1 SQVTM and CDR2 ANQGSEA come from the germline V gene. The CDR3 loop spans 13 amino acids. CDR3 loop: CSVKAGIDTEAFF. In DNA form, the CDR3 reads TGCAGCGTTAAAGCAGGGATAGACACTGAAGCTTTCTTT. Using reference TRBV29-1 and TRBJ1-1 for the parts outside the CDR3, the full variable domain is SAVISQKPSRDICQRGTSLTIQCQVDSQVTMMFWYRQQPGQSLTLIATANQGSEATYESGFVIDKFPISRPNLTFSTLTVSNMSPEDSSIYLCSVKAGIDTEAFFGQGTRLTVV.

Here the CDR3 DNA reads TGCGCCAGCAGCCAAGATCGACACGGGAACTATGGCTACACCTTC. Protein product: CASSQDRHGNYGYTF. The chain combines TRBV4-3 with TRBJ1-2; D ambiguous. The CDR3 sequence is 15 residues long. Trimming stripped 0 bases from V and 2 bases from J, with 10 bases between. Germline CDR1 LGHNA, CDR2 YSLEER.

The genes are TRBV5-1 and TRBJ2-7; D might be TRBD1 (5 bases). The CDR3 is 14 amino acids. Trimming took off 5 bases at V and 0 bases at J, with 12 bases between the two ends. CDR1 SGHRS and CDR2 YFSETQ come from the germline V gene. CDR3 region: CASRLQVSSYEQYF. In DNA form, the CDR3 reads TGCGCCAGCAGGCTACAGGTTTCCTCCTACGAGCAGTACTTC.

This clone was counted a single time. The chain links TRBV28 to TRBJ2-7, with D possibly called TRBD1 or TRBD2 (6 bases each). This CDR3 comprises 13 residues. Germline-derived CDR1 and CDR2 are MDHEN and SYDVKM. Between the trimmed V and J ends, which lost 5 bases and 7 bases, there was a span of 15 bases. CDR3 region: CASSTRGPLEQYF. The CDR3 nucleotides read TGTGCCAGCAGTACCCGGGGGCCTTTGGAGCAGTACTTC. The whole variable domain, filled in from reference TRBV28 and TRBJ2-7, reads DVKVTQSSRYLVKRTGEKVFLECVQDMDHENMFWYRQDPGLGLRLIYFSYDVKMKEKGDIPEGYSVSREKKERFSLILESASTNQTSMYLCASSTRGPLEQYFGPGTRLTVT.

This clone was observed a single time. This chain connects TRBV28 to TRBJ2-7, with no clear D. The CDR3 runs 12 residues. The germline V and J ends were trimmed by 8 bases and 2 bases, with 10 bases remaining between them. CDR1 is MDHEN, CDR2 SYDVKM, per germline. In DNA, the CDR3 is TGTGCCAGCCTCACCTCGGCCTACGAGCAGTACTTC. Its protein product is CASLTSAYEQYF.

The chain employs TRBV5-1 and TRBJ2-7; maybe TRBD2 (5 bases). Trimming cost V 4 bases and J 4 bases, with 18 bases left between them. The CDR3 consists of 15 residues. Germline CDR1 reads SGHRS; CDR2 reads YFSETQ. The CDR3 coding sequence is TGCGCCAGCAGCCCCGCGGCTCGAGGGCCTTACGAGCAGTACTTC. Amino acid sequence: CASSPAARGPYEQYF. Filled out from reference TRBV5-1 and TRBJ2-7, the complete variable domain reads KAGVTQTPRYLIKTRGQQVTLSCSPISGHRSVSWYQQTPGQGLQFLFEYFSETQRNKGNFPGRFSGRQFSNSRSEMNVSTLELGDSALYLCASSPAARGPYEQYFGPGTRLTVT.

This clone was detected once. The CDR3 spells CASSFPGRDNEQFF. The CDR3 DNA is TGTGCCAGCAGTTTTCCGGGAAGGGACAATGAGCAGTTCTTC. The rearrangement joins TRBV28 to TRBJ2-1, with TRBD2 as a possible D gene (5 bases). The length of the CDR3 is 14 residues. Germline lookup yields CDR1 MDHEN and CDR2 SYDVKM. Trimming took 3 bases from V and 5 from J, leaving 11 bases between them.

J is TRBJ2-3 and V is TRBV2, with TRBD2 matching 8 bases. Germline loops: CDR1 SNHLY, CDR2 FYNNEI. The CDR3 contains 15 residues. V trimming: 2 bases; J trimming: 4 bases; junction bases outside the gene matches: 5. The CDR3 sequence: CASSERVGGADTQYF. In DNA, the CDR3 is TGTGCCAGCAGTGAACGGGTCGGGGGGGCAGATACGCAGTATTTT.

The CDR3 loop is CASNPAGATYEQYF. CDR3 nucleotide sequence: TGTGCCAGCAACCCGGCAGGTGCTACCTACGAGCAGTACTTC. The J gene is TRBJ2-7, the V gene TRBV11-3; D gene uncertain. The germline gives CDR1 SGHNT, CDR2 YENEEA. CDR3 length: 14 amino acids. V was shortened by 7 bases and J by 2 bases, with 15 bases between the two germline ends.